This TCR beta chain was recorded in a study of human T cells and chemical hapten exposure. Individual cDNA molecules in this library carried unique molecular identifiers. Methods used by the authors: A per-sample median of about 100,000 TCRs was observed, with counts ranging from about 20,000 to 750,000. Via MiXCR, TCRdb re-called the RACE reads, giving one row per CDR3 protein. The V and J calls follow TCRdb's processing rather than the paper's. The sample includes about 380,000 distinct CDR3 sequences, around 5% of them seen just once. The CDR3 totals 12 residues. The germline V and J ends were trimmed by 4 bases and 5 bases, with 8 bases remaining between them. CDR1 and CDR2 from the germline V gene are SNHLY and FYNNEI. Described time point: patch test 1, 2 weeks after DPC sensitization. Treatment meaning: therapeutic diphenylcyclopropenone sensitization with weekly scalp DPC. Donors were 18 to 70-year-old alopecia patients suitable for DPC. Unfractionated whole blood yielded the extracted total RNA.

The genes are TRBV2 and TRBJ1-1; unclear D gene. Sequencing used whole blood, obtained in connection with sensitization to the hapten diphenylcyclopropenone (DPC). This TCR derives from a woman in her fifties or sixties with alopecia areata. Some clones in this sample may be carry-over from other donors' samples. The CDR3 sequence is CASSASRTEAFF. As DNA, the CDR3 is TGTGCCAGCAGTGCGTCGAGGACTGAAGCTTTCTTT.